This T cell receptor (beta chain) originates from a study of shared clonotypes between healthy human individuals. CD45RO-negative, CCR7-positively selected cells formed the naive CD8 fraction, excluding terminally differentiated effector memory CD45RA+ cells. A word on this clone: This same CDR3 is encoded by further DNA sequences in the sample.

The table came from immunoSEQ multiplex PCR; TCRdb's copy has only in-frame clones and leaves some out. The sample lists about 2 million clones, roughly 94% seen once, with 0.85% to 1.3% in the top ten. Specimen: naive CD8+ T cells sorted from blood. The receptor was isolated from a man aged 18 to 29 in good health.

The CDR3 protein is CASSLTGGGYGYTF. The CDR3 coding sequence is TGTGCCAGCAGTTTAACCGGGGGGGGCTATGGCTACACCTTC. The rearrangement links TRBV27 to TRBJ1-2, with D perhaps matching TRBD1 (5 bases). This CDR3 spans 14 amino acids. The germline V and J ends were trimmed by 2 bases and 4 bases, with 11 bases remaining between them. Germline V gives CDR1 MNHEY, CDR2 SMNVEV (reference sequence).